Reported below is one TCR beta chain. Its antigen remains unknown. These data belong to a study of persistence of HIV-infected CD4 T cells. Sequencing used immunoSEQ version 4 in survey mode. Data came from immunoSEQ multiplex PCR; TCRdb stores just in-frame clones and leaves some out. The sample records 50,000 or so clones, over 70% being singletons. The stimulus was lysate of CMV-infected fibroblasts, roughly 10 ug/mL. CD40L/CD69 double-negative CD45RO-high memory CD4+ T cells were collected. Sequencing used CD4+ T cells sorted from PBMCs after 18-hour stimulation, obtained from a patient who received antiretroviral therapy. This receptor was identified in an adult man with HIV who was CMV-seropositive.

CDR3 residues: CASSLEGGNYGYTF. Written as DNA, the CDR3 is TGTGCCAGCAGCTTAGAGGGGGGGAATTATGGCTACACCTTC. The chain employs TRBV7-2 and TRBJ1-2; D is perhaps TRBD1 (6 bases). The V and J ends lost 1 base and 5 bases respectively, with 11 bases between them. This CDR3 spans 14 amino acids. Germline CDR1 and CDR2: SGHTA and FQGNSA.